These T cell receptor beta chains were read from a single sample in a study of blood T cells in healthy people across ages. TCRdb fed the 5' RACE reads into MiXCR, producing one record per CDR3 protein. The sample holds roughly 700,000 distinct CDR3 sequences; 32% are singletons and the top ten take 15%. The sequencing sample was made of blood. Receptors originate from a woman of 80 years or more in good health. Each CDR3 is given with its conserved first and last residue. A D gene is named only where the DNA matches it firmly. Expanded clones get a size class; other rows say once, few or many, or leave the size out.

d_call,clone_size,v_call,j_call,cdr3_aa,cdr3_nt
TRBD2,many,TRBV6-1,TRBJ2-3,CASSALAGPAGDTQYF,TGTGCCAGCAGTGCTCTAGCGGGGCCGGCAGGTGATACGCAGTATTTT
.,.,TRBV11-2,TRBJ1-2,CASSLDFRTYGYTF,TGTGCCAGCAGCTTAGATTTCAGAACCTATGGCTACACCTTC
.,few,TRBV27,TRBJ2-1,CASSPTLTLALEQFF,TGTGCCAGCAGTCCCACTCTCACTCTAGCGCTTGAGCAGTTCTTC
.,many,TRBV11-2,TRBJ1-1,CASSLEWGTEAFF,TGTGCCAGCAGCTTAGAGTGGGGCACTGAAGCTTTCTTT
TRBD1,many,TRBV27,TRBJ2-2,CASTSGQLTINTGELFF,TGTGCCAGCACCTCGGGACAGTTAACTATAAACACCGGGGAGCTGTTTTTT
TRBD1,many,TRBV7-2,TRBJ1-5,CASSQGQGAGQPQHF,TGTGCCAGCAGCCAAGGACAGGGGGCTGGTCAGCCCCAGCATTTT
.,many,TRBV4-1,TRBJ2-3,CASSQELLRDTQYF,TGCGCCAGCAGCCAAGAACTACTCCGGGATACGCAGTATTTT
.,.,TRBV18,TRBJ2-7,CASSRENPYEQYF,TGTGCCAGCTCACGGGAGAACCCCTACGAGCAGTACTTC
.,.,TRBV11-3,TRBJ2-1,CASSLSGPINEQFF,TGTGCCAGCAGCTTGTCAGGGCCGATCAATGAGCAGTTCTTC
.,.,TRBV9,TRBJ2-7,CASSVSGQGLYEQYF,TGTGCCAGCAGCGTATCGGGACAAGGATTATACGAGCAGTACTTC
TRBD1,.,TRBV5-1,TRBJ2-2,CASSPGGQGDGELFF,TGCGCCAGCAGCCCCGGGGGACAGGGAGACGGGGAGCTGTTTTTT
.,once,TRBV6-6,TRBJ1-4,CASRGARAGEKRFF,TGTGCCAGCAGGGGGGCCAGGGCGGGTGAAAAACGGTTTTTT
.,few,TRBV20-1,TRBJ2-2,CSARAGANTGELFF,TGCAGTGCTAGAGCGGGGGCGAACACCGGGGAGCTGTTTTTT
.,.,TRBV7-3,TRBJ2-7,CASSSSTWDEQYF,TGTGCCAGCAGCTCCTCGACCTGGGACGAGCAGTACTTC
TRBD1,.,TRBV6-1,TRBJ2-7,CASSGGQGISYEQYF,TGTGCCAGCAGTGGCGGACAGGGGATCTCCTACGAGCAGTACTTC
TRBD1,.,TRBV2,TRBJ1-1,CASRPLTGVGTEAFF,TGTGCCAGCAGGCCACTGACAGGGGTAGGCACTGAAGCTTTCTTT
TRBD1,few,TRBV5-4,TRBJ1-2,CASSETGTGCYGYTF,TGTGCCAGCAGCGAGACCGGGACAGGCTGCTATGGCTACACCTTC
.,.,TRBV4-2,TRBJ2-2,CASSQVVSSLRGGTGELFF,TGTGCCAGCAGCCAAGTAGTCTCCTCTCTACGGGGAGGAACCGGGGAGCTGTTTTTT
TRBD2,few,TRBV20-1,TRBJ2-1,CSARVRTSGFGEQFF,TGCAGTGCTAGAGTGAGGACTAGCGGTTTCGGGGAGCAGTTCTTC
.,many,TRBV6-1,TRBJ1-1,CASSLLHGSANTEAFF,TGTGCCAGCAGCCTACTCCACGGTAGCGCGAACACTGAAGCTTTCTTT
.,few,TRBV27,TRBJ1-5,CASSLSWGRNQPQHF,TGTGCCAGCAGTTTATCATGGGGGCGCAATCAGCCCCAGCATTTT
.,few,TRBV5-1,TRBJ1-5,CASSWDGGTNQPQHF,TGCGCCAGCAGCTGGGATGGGGGTACCAATCAGCCCCAGCATTTT
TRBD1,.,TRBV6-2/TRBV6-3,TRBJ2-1,CASSRRDRTSYNEQFF,TGTGCCAGCAGTCGCCGGGACAGAACTTCCTACAATGAGCAGTTCTTC
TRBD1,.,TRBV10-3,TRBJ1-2,CTISTGTEANYGYTF,TGTACCATCAGCACCGGGACAGAGGCGAACTATGGCTACACCTTC
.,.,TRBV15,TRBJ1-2,CATSRGHGYTF,TGTGCCACCAGCAGGGGTCATGGCTACACCTTC
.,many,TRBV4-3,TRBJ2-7,CASSQDPQGQHEQYF,TGCGCCAGCAGCCAAGATCCCCAGGGGCAACACGAGCAGTACTTC
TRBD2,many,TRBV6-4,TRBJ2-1,CASTNGGTSVYEQFF,TGTGCCAGCACAAACGGCGGGACTAGTGTCTATGAGCAGTTCTTC
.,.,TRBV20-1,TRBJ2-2,CSARDFTGELFF,TGCAGTGCTAGGGATTTCACCGGGGAGCTGTTTTTT